One sample yielded the 31 T cell receptor beta chains listed below, sequenced in a study of T cell responses to AZD1222 COVID-19 vaccine. The method was immunoSEQ multiplex PCR; TCRdb's version includes in-frame clones alone and lacks a portion of them. The table includes just over 90,000 clones, 85% to 90% detected once. The sample here was peripheral blood, taken 28 days after the second AZD1222 dose. The receptors originated from an adult who received the AZD1222 COVID-19 vaccine.

This rearrangement joins TRBV2 to TRBJ1-2; possible D gene TRBD1, 5 bases. The CDR3 runs to 11 residues. Germline V CDR1 and CDR2: SNHLY, FYNNEI. The CDR3 sequence is CVASGDGLYTF. The CDR3 region has the DNA TGTGTCGCAAGTGGGGACGGCCTCTACACCTTC.

The chain links TRBV20-1 to TRBJ1-1, with a tentative D call TRBD1 (5 bases). Germline values: CDR1 DFQATT, CDR2 SNEGSKA (reference sequence). The CDR3 runs 11 residues. V lost 7 bases and J lost 5, with 11 bases in between. CDR3 bases: TGCAGTGTAAGCAGGGAAACTGAAGCTTTCTTT. It specifies CSVSRETEAFF.

This chain uses TRBV30 with TRBJ1-4; D gene unclear. CDR1 is GTSNPN and CDR2 is SVGIG in the germline V gene (reference sequence). The CDR3 is made up of 14 amino acids. V lost 0 bases and J 4 bases, leaving 9 bases between the germline ends. CDR3 sequence reads: CAWSVSGYNEKLFF. CDR3 bases: TGTGCCTGGAGTGTTTCGGGATATAATGAAAAACTGTTTTTT. Combining the CDR3 with reference TRBV30 and TRBJ1-4 gives the whole variable domain SQTIHQWPATLVQPVGSPLSLECTVEGTSNPNLYWYRQAAGRGLQLLFYSVGIGQISSEVPQNLSASRPQDRQFILSSKKLLLSDSGFYLCAWSVSGYNEKLFFGSGTQLSVL.

A remark on this clone: A read error may produce the germline difference seen at one junction end. CDR3 coding DNA: TGTGCCAGTGCAGTCGGACTCCACTCTGAAAACACCATATATTTT. As protein: CASAVGLHSENTIYF. The chain uses TRBV19 and TRBJ1-3, with D unclear. The germline V gene has CDR1 LNHDA and CDR2 SQIVND (reference sequence). The CDR3 runs 15 residues.

This sequence joins TRBV3-1 (or the pseudogene TRBV3-2) and TRBJ1-1; D remains unclear. Germline CDR1 LGHDT, CDR2 YNNKEL (reference sequence). V was cut by 0 bases and J by 0 bases, with 11 bases left in between. The CDR3 is 16 amino acids. The CDR3 sequence: CASSQDGDGLNTEAFF. DNA for the CDR3: TGTGCCAGCAGCCAAGACGGAGACGGATTGAACACTGAAGCTTTCTTT.

V is TRBV30 and J is TRBJ2-1; D remains unclear. The V gene's germline CDR1 is GTSNPN and CDR2 SVGIG (reference sequence). This CDR3 is 15 amino acids long. V lost 1 base to trimming and J lost 0 bases, with 10 bases between them. The CDR3 DNA sequence: TGTGCCTGGAGTGGACTCCCGGGCTCCTACAATGAGCAGTTCTTC. Translation gives CAWSGLPGSYNEQFF.

V usage is TRBV30 and J usage is TRBJ2-5; D unresolved. CDR1 is GTSNPN, CDR2 SVGIG, per germline (reference sequence). Trimming cost V 2 bases and J 2 bases, with 12 bases left between them. The CDR3 totals 14 residues. The CDR3 bases are TGTGCCTGGAGTAATTGGCCAGCACAAGAGACCCAGTACTTC. It encodes CAWSNWPAQETQYF.

The chain uses TRBV9 and TRBJ2-7; D might be TRBD1 (5 bases). The CDR3 covers 12 residues. Germline CDR1 and CDR2: SGDLS and YYNGEE. The V gene lost 3 bases and the J gene lost 6 bases, with 10 bases spanning the gap. This CDR3 is CASSDQGAEQYF. Written as DNA, the CDR3 is TGTGCCAGCAGCGATCAGGGTGCCGAGCAGTACTTC.

This clone appeared a few times. The V call is TRBV6-1, the J call TRBJ2-3, with D uncertain. This CDR3 comprises 11 residues. V lost 2 bases to trimming and J lost 11 bases, with 8 bases between them. In germline, CDR1 is MNHNS, CDR2 SASEGT. CDR3 residues: CASSETTWQYF. The CDR3 nucleotides read TGTGCCAGCAGTGAAACGACGTGGCAGTATTTT.

The chain is built from TRBV18 and TRBJ1-1, with D maybe TRBD1 (5 bases). This CDR3 region has 16 residues. In germline, CDR1 is KGHSH, CDR2 LQKENI. V lost 4 bases and J lost 8, with 23 bases in between. The DNA of the CDR3 is TGTGCCAGCTCACGCACCATGGGACTCTCAACACGGGAAGCTTTCTTT. Protein sequence: CASSRTMGLSTREAFF.

The chain uses TRBV7-9 and TRBJ2-2; D unresolved. Germline V gene data show CDR1 as SEHNR and CDR2 as FQNEAQ (reference sequence). Between the trimmed V and J ends, which lost 0 bases and 4 bases, there was a span of 0 bases. This CDR3 has 12 residues. CDR3 amino acids: CASSLATGELFF. The CDR3 DNA sequence: TGTGCCAGCAGCTTAGCCACCGGGGAGCTGTTTTTT.

The CDR3, as DNA: TGTGCCAGCAGCCGTAGTGTGAAAGAGACCCAGTACTTC. This gives the protein CASSRSVKETQYF. The rearrangement links TRBV7-9 to TRBJ2-5; D ambiguous. The germline V and J ends were trimmed by 5 bases and 3 bases, with 10 bases remaining between them. The CDR3 sequence is 13 residues long. From germline, CDR1 is SEHNR and CDR2 FQNEAQ (reference sequence).

This sequence joins TRBV7-9 and TRBJ1-1; 7 positions agree with TRBD1. This CDR3 contains 16 residues. With V trimmed by 2 bases and J by 7 bases, 13 bases remained unmatched. CDR1 SEHNR and CDR2 FQNEAQ come from the germline V gene (reference sequence). The DNA of the CDR3 is TGTGCCAGCAGCTTAACCAGGGGGGTTTTTAGGAGTGAAGCTTTCTTT. Residues: CASSLTRGVFRSEAFF.

V usage is TRBV7-2 and J usage is TRBJ2-3, with D perhaps given as TRBD1 or TRBD2 (6 bases each). The germline V gene encodes CDR1 SGHTA and CDR2 FQGNSA. Trimming stripped 3 bases from V and 14 bases from J, with 18 bases between. The CDR3 has 13 amino acids. CDR3 nucleotide sequence: TGTGCCAGCAGCTTCCGGAGGGGGGATGTCGCGTATTTT. Its protein product is CASSFRRGDVAYF.

The chain combines TRBV18 with TRBJ1-5; no reliable D call. Per the germline V gene, CDR1 is KGHSH and CDR2 is LQKENI. The CDR3 loop spans 14 amino acids. Trimming pared 5 bases from V and 4 bases from J, leaving 12 bases between. The CDR3 DNA reads as TGTGCCAGCTCAGGACTGCTGATGAATCAGCCCCAGCATTTT. Protein product: CASSGLLMNQPQHF.

The chain is built from TRBV3-1 (or the pseudogene TRBV3-2) and TRBJ2-1; possibly TRBD1 or TRBD2 for D (6 bases each). The CDR3 contains 17 residues. Trimming removed 0 bases from V and 2 bases from J, with 14 bases in between. The V gene's germline CDR1 is LGHDT and CDR2 YNNKEL (reference sequence). The CDR3 reads CASSQDLGGQTYNEQFF. CDR3 DNA: TGTGCCAGCAGCCAAGATCTTGGGGGGCAAACCTACAATGAGCAGTTCTTC.

V is TRBV5-6 and J is TRBJ1-2; 7 bases align to TRBD1. This CDR3 comprises 15 residues. After removal of 5 bases from V and 4 bases from J, the junction contained 11 bases not matched to a gene. Germline V gene data show CDR1 as SGHDT and CDR2 as YYEEEE. CDR3 loop: CASRQGQRVSYGYTF. The CDR3 DNA reads as TGTGCCAGCAGACAGGGACAGCGAGTAAGCTATGGCTACACCTTC.

This clone has a handful of counts. The chain recombines TRBV5-1 with TRBJ1-5; 7 positions match TRBD1. This CDR3 has 15 residues. Germline V gene sequence: CDR1 SGHRS, CDR2 YFSETQ. Trimming at V came to 0 bases and at J to 0 bases, leaving 0 bases not matched to a gene. The chain's CDR3 is CASSLGQGSNQPQHF. The CDR3, as DNA: TGCGCCAGCAGCTTGGGACAGGGTAGCAATCAGCCCCAGCATTTT.

V and J are TRBV27 and TRBJ1-4, with D maybe TRBD1 (5 bases). V was clipped by 6 bases and J by 8 bases, with 13 bases between them. This CDR3 is 13 amino acids long. Per the germline V gene, CDR1 is MNHEY and CDR2 is SMNVEV (reference sequence). The CDR3 spells CASRGGLGEKLFF. In nucleotides, the CDR3 is TGTGCCAGCAGGGGGGGACTGGGGGAAAAACTGTTTTTT.

The chain has TRBV5-6 and TRBJ2-7; 11 nucleotides line up with TRBD2. Germline loops: CDR1 SGHDT, CDR2 YYEEEE. The length of the CDR3 is 14 residues. With 2 bases clipped from V and 7 bases from J, the junction kept 5 bases outside the gene matches. The CDR3 reads CASSFIAGGREQYF. The CDR3 nucleotides read TGTGCCAGCAGCTTTATAGCGGGAGGGAGGGAGCAGTACTTC.

The chain combines TRBV14 with TRBJ2-1, with 8 nucleotides matching TRBD2. This CDR3 has 15 amino acids. Germline V gene sequence: CDR1 SGHDN, CDR2 FVKESK. Trimming took 2 bases from V and 5 from J; bases not matched to a gene: 5. The CDR3 spells CASSQISGGHNEQFF. The CDR3 DNA reads TGTGCCAGCAGCCAAATATCGGGAGGGCACAATGAGCAGTTCTTC. Full variable domain (missing parts from reference TRBV14 and TRBJ2-1): EAGVTQFPSHSVIEKGQTVTLRCDPISGHDNLYWYRRVMGKEIKFLLHFVKESKQDESGMPNNRFLAERTGGTYSTLKVQPAELEDSGVYFCASSQISGGHNEQFFGPGTRLTVL.

Only one count was recorded for this clone. In the same sample, other DNA sequences code for this CDR3. The genes are TRBV9 and TRBJ2-7; tentative D call: TRBD2 (6 bases). Germline values: CDR1 SGDLS, CDR2 YYNGEE. Trimming cost V 0 bases and J 2 bases, with 9 bases left between them. The CDR3 is made up of 14 amino acids. The CDR3 is CASSVGGGTYEQYF. The CDR3 DNA reads TGTGCCAGCAGCGTAGGCGGAGGGACCTACGAGCAGTACTTC.

J is TRBJ1-4 and V is TRBV30; 10 bases agree with TRBD1. CDR3 size: 15 residues. CDR1 is GTSNPN and CDR2 is SVGIG in the germline V gene (reference sequence). J lost 8 bases, V lost 5 bases, and 11 bases had no gene match. The DNA of the CDR3 is TGTGCCTGGGGCGGTCCTGGGACAGGGGCAGAAAAACTGTTTTTT. Amino acids: CAWGGPGTGAEKLFF.

The chain is built from TRBV15 and TRBJ1-5; 9 bases line up with TRBD1. The CDR3 loop spans 17 amino acids. Germline-derived CDR1 and CDR2 are LNHNV and YYDKDF (reference sequence). After removal of 1 base from V and 0 bases from J, the junction contained 4 bases not matched to a gene. CDR3 residues: CATSRGQGGSSNQPQHF. In DNA, the CDR3 is TGTGCCACCAGCAGAGGACAGGGGGGAAGTAGCAATCAGCCCCAGCATTTT.

This clone is a singleton in its sample. The chain uses TRBV5-1 and TRBJ1-2; maybe TRBD1 (6 bases). This CDR3 comprises 17 residues. Trimming took off 2 bases at V and 5 bases at J, with 22 bases between the two ends. Germline assignment: CDR1 SGHRS and CDR2 YFSETQ. This chain's CDR3 is CASSFRQGTFLGYGYTF. The CDR3 nucleotides are TGCGCCAGCAGCTTTCGGCAGGGGACGTTTTTAGGGTATGGCTACACCTTC. The full variable domain, its missing parts supplied by reference TRBV5-1 and TRBJ1-2, is KAGVTQTPRYLIKTRGQQVTLSCSPISGHRSVSWYQQTPGQGLQFLFEYFSETQRNKGNFPGRFSGRQFSNSRSEMNVSTLELGDSALYLCASSFRQGTFLGYGYTFGSGTRLTVV.

The V gene is TRBV11-2, the J gene TRBJ2-3, with 11 bases fitting TRBD2. The CDR3 has 15 residues. Germline CDR1 SGHAT, CDR2 FQNNGV. Trimming cost V 4 bases and J 4 bases; bases outside gene matches: 4. The CDR3 region has the DNA TGTGCCAGCAGCTCTAGCGGGGGGCGGGCAGATACGCAGTATTTT. Its translation is CASSSSGGRADTQYF.

The chain links TRBV7-8 to TRBJ1-1; D gene uncertain. The germline gives CDR1 SGHVS, CDR2 FQNEAQ. CDR3 length: 14 residues. Trimming pared 3 bases from V and 4 bases from J, leaving 12 bases between. The CDR3 reads CASSFRQVGTEAFF. The CDR3 DNA reads TGTGCCAGCAGCTTTAGGCAGGTGGGCACTGAAGCTTTCTTT. Looking up the rest from reference TRBV7-8 and TRBJ1-1 gives the full variable domain: GAGVSQSPRYKVAKRGQDVALRCDPISGHVSLFWYQQALGQGPEFLTYFQNEAQLDKSGLPSDRFFAERPEGSVSTLKIQRTQQEDSAVYLCASSFRQVGTEAFFGQGTRLTVV.

The chain employs TRBV11-2 and TRBJ1-2, with a possible D match to TRBD1 (6 bases). The CDR3 sequence is 15 residues long. V gave up 5 bases and J gave up 0 bases, with 13 bases separating them. The germline V gene encodes CDR1 SGHAT and CDR2 FQNNGV. The CDR3 DNA is TGTGCCAGCAGCCAGGGGTCGGGAGCTAACTATGGCTACACCTTC. It is translated as CASSQGSGANYGYTF.

V gene TRBV5-1 combines with J gene TRBJ1-5; D may be TRBD1 (6 bases). The germline V gene encodes CDR1 SGHRS and CDR2 YFSETQ. V shed 4 bases and J shed 4 bases, with 15 bases lying between them. CDR3 size: 15 residues. As DNA, the CDR3 is TGCGCCAGCAGCCTGTCAGGGGTAGAAAATCAGCCCCAGCATTTT. Residues: CASSLSGVENQPQHF.

This clone has only a few counts. V and J are TRBV7-2 and TRBJ1-2, with TRBD1 matching 10 bases. This CDR3 is 15 amino acids long. The V gene's germline CDR1 is SGHTA and CDR2 FQGNSA. Trimming took 1 base from V and 5 from J; bases not matched to a gene: 4. CDR3 coding DNA: TGTGCCAGCAGCTTAGGACAGGGGGCGGGGTATGGCTACACCTTC. This translates into CASSLGQGAGYGYTF. The whole variable domain, filled in from reference TRBV7-2 and TRBJ1-2, reads GAGVSQSPSNKVTEKGKDVELRCDPISGHTALYWYRQSLGQGLEFLIYFQGNSAPDKSGLPSDRFSAERTGGSVSTLTIQRTQQEDSAVYLCASSLGQGAGYGYTFGSGTRLTVV.

This chain joins TRBV10-3 and TRBJ1-5; 9 bases are a match to TRBD1. The germline V gene encodes CDR1 ENHRY and CDR2 SYGVKD. V shed 4 bases and J 3 bases; nucleotides not matched to a gene: 4. CDR3 length: 15 residues. The CDR3 reads CAISGTGALNQPQHF. CDR3 in DNA: TGTGCCATCAGTGGGACAGGGGCCCTCAATCAGCCCCAGCATTTT.